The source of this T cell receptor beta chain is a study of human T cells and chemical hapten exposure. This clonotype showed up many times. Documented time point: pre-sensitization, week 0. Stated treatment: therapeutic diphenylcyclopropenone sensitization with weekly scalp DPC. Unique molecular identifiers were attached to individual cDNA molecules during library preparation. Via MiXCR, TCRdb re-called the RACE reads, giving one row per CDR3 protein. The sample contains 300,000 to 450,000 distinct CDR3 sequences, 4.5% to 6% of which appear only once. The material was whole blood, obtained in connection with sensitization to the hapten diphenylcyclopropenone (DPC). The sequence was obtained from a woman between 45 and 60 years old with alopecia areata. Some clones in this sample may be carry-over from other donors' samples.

The CDR3 loop is CASSLGAGRTDTQYF. The CDR3 bases are TGCGCCAGCAGCTTGGGAGCCGGTCGGACAGATACGCAGTATTTT. The chain employs TRBV5-1 and TRBJ2-3; D is undetermined. Germline V lookup: CDR1 SGHRS, CDR2 YFSETQ. This CDR3 has 15 amino acids. The germline V and J ends were trimmed by 0 bases and 3 bases, with 11 bases remaining between them.